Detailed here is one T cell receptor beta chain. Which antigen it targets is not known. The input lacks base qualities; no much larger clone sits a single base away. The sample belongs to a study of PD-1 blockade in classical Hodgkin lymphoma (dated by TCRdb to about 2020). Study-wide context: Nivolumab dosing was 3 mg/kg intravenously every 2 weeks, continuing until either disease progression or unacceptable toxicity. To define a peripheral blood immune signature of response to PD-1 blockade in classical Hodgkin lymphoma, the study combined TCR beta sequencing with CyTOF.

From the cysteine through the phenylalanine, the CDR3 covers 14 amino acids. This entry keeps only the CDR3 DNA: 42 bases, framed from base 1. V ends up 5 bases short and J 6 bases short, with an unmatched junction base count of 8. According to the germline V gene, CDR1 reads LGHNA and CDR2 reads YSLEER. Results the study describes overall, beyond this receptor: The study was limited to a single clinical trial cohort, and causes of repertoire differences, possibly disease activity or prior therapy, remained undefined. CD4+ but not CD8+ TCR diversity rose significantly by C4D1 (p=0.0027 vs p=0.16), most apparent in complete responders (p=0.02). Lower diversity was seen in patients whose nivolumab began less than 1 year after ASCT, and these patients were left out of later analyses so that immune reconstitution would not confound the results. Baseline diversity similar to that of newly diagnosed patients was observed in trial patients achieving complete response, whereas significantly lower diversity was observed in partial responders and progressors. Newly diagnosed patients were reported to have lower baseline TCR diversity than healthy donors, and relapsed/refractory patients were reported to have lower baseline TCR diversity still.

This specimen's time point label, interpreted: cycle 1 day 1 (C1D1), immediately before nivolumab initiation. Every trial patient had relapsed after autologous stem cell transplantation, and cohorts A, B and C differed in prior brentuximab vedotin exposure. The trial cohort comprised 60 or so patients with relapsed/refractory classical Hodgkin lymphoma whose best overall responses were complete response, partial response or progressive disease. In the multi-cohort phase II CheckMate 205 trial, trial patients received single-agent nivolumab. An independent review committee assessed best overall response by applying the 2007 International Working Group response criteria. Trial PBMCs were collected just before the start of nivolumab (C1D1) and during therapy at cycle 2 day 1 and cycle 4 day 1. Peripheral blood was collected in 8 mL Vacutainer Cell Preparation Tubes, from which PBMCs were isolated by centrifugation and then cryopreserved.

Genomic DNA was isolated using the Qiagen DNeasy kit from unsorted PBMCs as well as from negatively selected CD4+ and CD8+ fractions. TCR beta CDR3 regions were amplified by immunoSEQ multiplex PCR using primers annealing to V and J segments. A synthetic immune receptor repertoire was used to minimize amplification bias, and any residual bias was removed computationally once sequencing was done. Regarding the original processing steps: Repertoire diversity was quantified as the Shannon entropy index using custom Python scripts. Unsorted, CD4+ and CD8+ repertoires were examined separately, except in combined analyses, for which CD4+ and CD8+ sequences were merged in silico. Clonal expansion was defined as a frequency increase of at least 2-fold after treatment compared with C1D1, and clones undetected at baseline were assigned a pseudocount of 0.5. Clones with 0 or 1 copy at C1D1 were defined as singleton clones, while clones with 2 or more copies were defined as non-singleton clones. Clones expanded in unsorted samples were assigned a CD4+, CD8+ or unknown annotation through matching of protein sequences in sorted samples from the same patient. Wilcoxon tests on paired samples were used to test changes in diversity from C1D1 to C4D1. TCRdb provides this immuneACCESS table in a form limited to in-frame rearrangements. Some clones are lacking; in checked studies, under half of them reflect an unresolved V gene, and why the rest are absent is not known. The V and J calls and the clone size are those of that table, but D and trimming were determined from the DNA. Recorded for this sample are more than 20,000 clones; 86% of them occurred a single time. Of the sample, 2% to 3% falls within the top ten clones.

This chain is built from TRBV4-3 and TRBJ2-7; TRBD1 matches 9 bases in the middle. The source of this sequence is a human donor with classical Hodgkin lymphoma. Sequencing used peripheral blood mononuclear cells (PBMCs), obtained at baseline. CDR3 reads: CASSLDRGHGEQYF. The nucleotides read TGCGCCAGCAGCTTGGACAGGGGTCATGGCGAGCAGTACTTC.